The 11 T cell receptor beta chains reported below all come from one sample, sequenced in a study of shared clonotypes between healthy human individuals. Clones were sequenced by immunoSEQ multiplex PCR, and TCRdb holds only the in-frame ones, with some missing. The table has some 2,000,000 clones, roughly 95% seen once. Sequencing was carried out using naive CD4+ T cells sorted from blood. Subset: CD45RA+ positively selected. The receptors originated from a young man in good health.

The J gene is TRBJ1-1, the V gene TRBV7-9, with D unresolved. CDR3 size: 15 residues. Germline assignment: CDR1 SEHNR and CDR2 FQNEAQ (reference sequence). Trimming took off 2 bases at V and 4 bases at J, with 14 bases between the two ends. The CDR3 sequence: CASSLRVRGVTEAFF. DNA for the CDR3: TGTGCCAGCAGCTTAAGGGTCCGCGGGGTCACTGAAGCTTTCTTT.

The CDR3 sequence is CASSLEAPGQPNSPLHF. CDR3 coding DNA: TGCGCCAGCAGCTTGGAAGCACCGGGCCAGCCCAATTCACCCCTCCACTTT. V is TRBV5-1 and J is TRBJ1-6; unclear D gene. The germline V gene encodes CDR1 SGHRS and CDR2 YFSETQ. This CDR3 spans 17 amino acids. V was pared by 0 bases and J by 7 bases, with 17 bases between.

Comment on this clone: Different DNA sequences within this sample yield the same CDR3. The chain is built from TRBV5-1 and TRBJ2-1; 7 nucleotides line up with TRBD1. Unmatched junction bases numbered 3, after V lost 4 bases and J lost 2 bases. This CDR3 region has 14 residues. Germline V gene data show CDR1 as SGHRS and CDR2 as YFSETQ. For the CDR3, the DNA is TGCGCCAGCAGCCTGGGACAGACCTACAATGAGCAGTTCTTC. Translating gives CASSLGQTYNEQFF.

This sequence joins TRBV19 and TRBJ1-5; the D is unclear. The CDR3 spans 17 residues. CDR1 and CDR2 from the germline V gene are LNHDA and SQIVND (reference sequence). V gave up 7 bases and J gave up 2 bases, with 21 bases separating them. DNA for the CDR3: TGTGCCAGTATTTCTCCCCGTCCCAATGGTGGCAATCAGCCCCAGCATTTT. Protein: CASISPRPNGGNQPQHF.

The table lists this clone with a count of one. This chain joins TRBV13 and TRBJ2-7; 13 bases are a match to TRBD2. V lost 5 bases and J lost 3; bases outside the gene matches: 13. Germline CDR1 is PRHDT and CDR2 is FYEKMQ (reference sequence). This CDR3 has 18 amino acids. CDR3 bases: TGTGCCAGCAGCCCTCGGCCCAAACTAGCGGGGGGGCTCTACGAGCAGTACTTC. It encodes CASSPRPKLAGGLYEQYF.

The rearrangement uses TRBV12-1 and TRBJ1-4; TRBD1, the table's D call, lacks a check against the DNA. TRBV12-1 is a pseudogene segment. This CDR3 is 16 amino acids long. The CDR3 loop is CASSSPNSGNNEKLFF. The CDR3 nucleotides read TGTGCCAGCAGCTCCCCGAACTCAGGGAATAATGAAAAACTGTTTTTT.

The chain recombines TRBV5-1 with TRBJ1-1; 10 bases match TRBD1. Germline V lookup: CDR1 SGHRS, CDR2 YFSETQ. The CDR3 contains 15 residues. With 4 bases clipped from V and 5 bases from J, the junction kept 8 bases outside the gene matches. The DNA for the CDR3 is TGCGCCAGCAGCCTCCCGGGGACAGGGGAAACTGAAGCTTTCTTT. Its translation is CASSLPGTGETEAFF.

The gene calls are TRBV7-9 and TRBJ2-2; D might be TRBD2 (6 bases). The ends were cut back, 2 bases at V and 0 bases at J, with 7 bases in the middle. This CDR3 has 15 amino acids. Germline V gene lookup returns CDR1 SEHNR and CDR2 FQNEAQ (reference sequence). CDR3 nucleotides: TGTGCCAGCAGCTTACTAGCGACGAACACCGGGGAGCTGTTTTTT. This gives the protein CASSLLATNTGELFF.

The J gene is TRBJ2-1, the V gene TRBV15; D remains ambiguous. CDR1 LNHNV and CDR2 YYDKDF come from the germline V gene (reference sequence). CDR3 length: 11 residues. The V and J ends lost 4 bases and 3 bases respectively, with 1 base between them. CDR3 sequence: CATSNYNEQFF. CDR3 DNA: TGTGCCACCAGCAACTACAATGAGCAGTTCTTC.

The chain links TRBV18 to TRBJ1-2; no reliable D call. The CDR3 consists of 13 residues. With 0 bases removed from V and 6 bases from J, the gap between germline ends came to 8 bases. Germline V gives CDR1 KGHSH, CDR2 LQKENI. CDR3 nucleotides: TGTGCCAGCTCACCACCGGTCCAGGATGGCTACACCTTC. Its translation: CASSPPVQDGYTF.

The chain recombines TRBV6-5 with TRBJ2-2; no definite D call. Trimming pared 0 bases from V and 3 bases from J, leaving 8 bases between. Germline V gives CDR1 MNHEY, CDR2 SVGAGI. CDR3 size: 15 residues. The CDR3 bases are TGTGCCAGCAGTTACTCGTTAGGGCACACCGGGGAGCTGTTTTTT. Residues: CASSYSLGHTGELFF.